Each of the 3 T cell receptor beta chains below was sequenced from the same sample in a study of human T cells and chemical hapten exposure. Each CDR3 protein is one row after TCRdb ran MiXCR on the RACE reads. The sample lists 180,000 or so distinct CDR3 sequences, approximately 20% seen once, with under 7.5% in the top ten. This sample's time point: patch test 1, 2 weeks after DPC sensitization. Indicated treatment: therapeutic diphenylcyclopropenone sensitization with weekly scalp DPC. The sequenced sample was whole blood, obtained in connection with sensitization to the hapten diphenylcyclopropenone (DPC). The receptors originated from a woman aged 45-59 years with alopecia areata. Some clones in this sample may be carry-over from other donors' samples.

This clonotype was observed a handful of times. The chain uses TRBV5-5 and TRBJ1-2; 7 nucleotides match TRBD1. The germline V gene encodes CDR1 SGHKS and CDR2 YYEKEE (reference sequence). The CDR3 extends over 13 amino acids. After removal of 1 base from V and 8 bases from J, the junction contained 5 bases not matched to a gene. The CDR3 is CASSLRNRGGYTF. CDR3 in DNA: TGTGCCAGCAGCTTGAGGAACAGGGGAGGCTACACCTTC. Full variable domain (outside the CDR3, taken from reference TRBV5-5 and TRBJ1-2): DAGVTQSPTHLIKTRGQQVTLRCSPISGHKSVSWYQQVLGQGPQFIFQYYEKEERGRGNFPDRFSARQFPNYSSELNVNALLLGDSALYLCASSLRNRGGYTFGSGTRLTVV.

The CDR3 region has the DNA TGTGCCATCAGTGACAGGGGGTCAGATACGCAGTATTTT. Translated: CAISDRGSDTQYF. This sequence joins TRBV10-3 and TRBJ2-3; TRBD1 aligns across 7 bases. Germline V gene data show CDR1 as ENHRY and CDR2 as SYGVKD. This CDR3 comprises 13 residues. Trimming at V came to 3 bases and at J to 4 bases, leaving 1 base not matched to a gene.

V is TRBV27 and J is TRBJ2-1; D is possibly TRBD1 or TRBD2 (5 bases each). V lost 9 bases and J lost 4, with 16 bases in between. Germline CDR1 and CDR2: MNHEY and SMNVEV (reference sequence). This CDR3 spans 14 amino acids. In DNA form, the CDR3 reads TGTGCCAGTGGGGACGGGGCCGTATACAATGAGCAGTTCTTC. Encoded protein: CASGDGAVYNEQFF.